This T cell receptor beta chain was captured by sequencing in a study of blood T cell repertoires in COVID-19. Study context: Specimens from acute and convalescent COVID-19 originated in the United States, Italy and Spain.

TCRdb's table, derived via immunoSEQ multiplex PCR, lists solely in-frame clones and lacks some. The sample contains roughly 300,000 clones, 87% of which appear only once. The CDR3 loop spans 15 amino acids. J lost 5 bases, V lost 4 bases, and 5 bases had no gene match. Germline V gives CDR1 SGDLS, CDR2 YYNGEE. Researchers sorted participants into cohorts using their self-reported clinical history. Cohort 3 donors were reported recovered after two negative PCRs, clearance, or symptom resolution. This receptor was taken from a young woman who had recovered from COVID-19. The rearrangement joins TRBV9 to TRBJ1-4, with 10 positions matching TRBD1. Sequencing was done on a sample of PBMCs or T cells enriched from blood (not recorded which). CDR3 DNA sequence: TGTGCCAGCAGCACTCCGGGACAGGGGAATGAAAAACTGTTTTTT. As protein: CASSTPGQGNEKLFF.